The clone carrying this TCR beta chain showed up just a few times. Its antigen remains unknown. The data are from a study of T-cell reconstitution after alpha-beta-depleted transplantation in children. Findings of the study overall: Several patients had high TCRbeta diversity at day 60; it came from surviving recipient T cells and thymic progenitors. It was newly produced T cells that mostly accounted for T-cell counts and diversity one year after transplant. Alpha-beta T cells about two months after transplant reportedly derived from several hundred expanded graft clones.

During its preparation, the TCRbeta library received unique molecular identifiers. TCRdb ran MiXCR on the PCR reads and lists one entry per CDR3 protein. The table includes about 420,000 distinct CDR3 sequences, about a sixth detected once. This CDR3 is built from 14 residues. V lost 5 bases to trimming and J lost 6 bases, with 13 bases between them. Per germline, CDR1 KGHDR and CDR2 SFDVKD. The chain employs TRBV24-1 and TRBJ2-1, with D uncertain. The receptor's source is a boy under three years old who had a stem cell transplant for Wiskott-Aldrich syndrome, so the T cells may come from the graft donor. Sequencing was performed on PBMCs, mostly from graft donor cells, taken 360 days after TCRalphabeta/CD19-depleted stem cell transplant. CDR3 loop: CATSARQKPNEQFF. CDR3 DNA: TGTGCCACCAGTGCCCGCCAAAAGCCCAATGAGCAGTTCTTC.